This T cell receptor beta chain was observed in a study of T cells in Graves' hyperthyroidism and ophthalmopathy. The TCR beta CDR3 regions underwent amplification using RNA transcripts as the source. The TCR CDR3 first-round RT-PCR relied on the HTBI primer set. TCRdb analysed the multiplex PCR reads with MiXCR anew, one entry per CDR3 protein. The table records roughly 420,000 distinct CDR3 sequences, around 16% of them present only once. This clonotype was detected many times. Germline trimming cut 4 bases from V and 9 bases from J; bases unmatched to any gene: 11. The CDR3 spans 17 residues. The germline CDR1 and CDR2 sequences are SEHNR and FQNEAQ (reference sequence).

Specimen: blood. This TCR came from a young woman with Graves' hyperthyroidism. V usage is TRBV7-9 and J usage is TRBJ2-1; 14 nucleotides match TRBD2. DNA for the CDR3: TGTGCCAGCAGCTACTCGGGACTAGCGGGAGTCTCGGGTGAGCAGTTCTTC. Amino acid sequence: CASSYSGLAGVSGEQFF.